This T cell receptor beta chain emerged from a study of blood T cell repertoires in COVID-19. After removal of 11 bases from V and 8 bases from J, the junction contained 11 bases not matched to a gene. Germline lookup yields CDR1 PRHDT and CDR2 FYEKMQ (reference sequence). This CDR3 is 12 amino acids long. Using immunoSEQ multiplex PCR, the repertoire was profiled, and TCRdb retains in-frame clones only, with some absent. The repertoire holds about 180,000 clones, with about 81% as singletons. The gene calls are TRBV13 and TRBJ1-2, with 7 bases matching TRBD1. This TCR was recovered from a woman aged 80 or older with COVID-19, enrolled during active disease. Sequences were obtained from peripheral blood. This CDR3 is CAVYRGLGGYTF. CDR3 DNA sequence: TGTGCCGTATACAGGGGCTTGGGAGGCTACACCTTC.